A selection of T cell receptor beta chains follows, all from one sample in a study of spatial heterogeneity in lung cancer. Using its own MiXCR run on the 5' RACE reads, TCRdb lists one record per CDR3 protein. The table shows 600 to 750 distinct CDR3 sequences, with 11% occurring only once. The sample here was normal lung tissue next to the tumor, taken at surgery. The receptors were gathered from a male donor with early-stage non-small cell lung cancer. Both conserved end residues are part of each CDR3. A D gene is named only where the DNA matches it firmly. Clone size is given for some rows only: seen once, a few or many times, or a class if the clone is expanded.

clone size	V gene	D gene	J gene	CDR3 DNA	CDR3 protein
few	TRBV9	-	TRBJ2-3	TGTGCCAGCAGCCCAAGGGGGGTAGGCGTTGGCTTCGGAGATACGCAGTATTTT	CASSPRGVGVGFGDTQYF
large	TRBV29-1	TRBD2	TRBJ2-7	TGCAGCGTGAAGGGACTAGCGGAGACCTACGAGCAGTACTTC	CSVKGLAETYEQYF
medium-sized	TRBV5-4	-	TRBJ2-2	TGTGCCAGCAGCTTTGACACCGGGGAGCTGTTTTTT	CASSFDTGELFF
medium-sized	TRBV15	-	TRBJ2-1	TGTGCCACCAGCAGAGATCTCGTAGTAGACAATGAGCAGTTCTTC	CATSRDLVVDNEQFF
large	TRBV7-9	TRBD1	TRBJ2-7	TGTGCCAGCAGATCCATAGGGGGCAACCCCTACGAGCAGTACTTC	CASRSIGGNPYEQYF
-	TRBV6-6	TRBD1	TRBJ1-2	TGTGCCAGCAGTTACCGACAGGGAATCGGCTACACCTTC	CASSYRQGIGYTF
medium-sized	TRBV29-1	TRBD1	TRBJ1-5	TGCAGCGGAGACAGGGGAATAAGGGAGGATCAGCCCCAGCATTTT	CSGDRGIREDQPQHF
-	TRBV11-1	TRBD2	TRBJ2-1	TGTGCCAGCAGCCCGGAACTACTAGCGCGTGAGCAGTTCTTC	CASSPELLAREQFF
medium-sized	TRBV6-4	-	TRBJ2-5	TGTGCCAGCAGTGAAGACGTCAGGGGGACCCAGTACTTC	CASSEDVRGTQYF
medium-sized	TRBV6-5	-	TRBJ1-5	TGTGCCAGCAGTTACTCTGGGGACCAGCCCCAGCATTTT	CASSYSGDQPQHF
-	TRBV5-5	-	TRBJ2-2	TGTGCCAGCAGCATAGGGCAGACCGGGGAGCTGTTTTTT	CASSIGQTGELFF
-	TRBV12-3/TRBV12-4	-	TRBJ2-3	TGTGCCAGCAGTTTTGGGGGCGCGGGAGATACGCAGTATTTT	CASSFGGAGDTQYF
medium-sized	TRBV10-3	TRBD2	TRBJ2-3	TGTGCCATCATGCGAGGGAGGGAAGATACGCAGTATTTT	CAIMRGREDTQYF
medium-sized	TRBV7-2	TRBD2	TRBJ2-5	TGTGCCAGCAGCTTCTCCCCCCCCTCTAGCGGTGGGGTCTGGGAGACCCAGTACTTC	CASSFSPPSSGGVWETQYF